This is a list of T cell receptor beta chains from one sample in a study of T cells in narcolepsy. Only in-frame clones appear in the TCRdb table, and some are missing; sequencing was by immunoSEQ multiplex PCR. The sample yields under 40,000 clones, roughly 80% seen once. The sequenced sample consisted of CD45RA- memory CD4+ T cells from PBMCs. The receptor source for this set is a human donor with narcolepsy. CDR3s include the opening cysteine and the closing phenylalanine or tryptophan. The D gene is left open where the match is weak. Rows give clone size only sometimes, using once, few, many, or a class for an expanded clone.

j_gene: TRBJ1-1; v_gene: TRBV4-3; abundance: few; d_gene: -; CDR3nt: TGCGCCAGCAGCCACCTCCCCGGTCAAGCTTTCTTT; CDR3aa: CASSHLPGQAFF
j_gene: TRBJ1-2; v_gene: TRBV6-5; abundance: -; d_gene: -; CDR3nt: TGTGCCAGCAGCCAAACGGCTTATGGGCCCGCGGGCTACACCTTC; CDR3aa: CASSQTAYGPAGYTF
j_gene: TRBJ2-7; v_gene: TRBV14; abundance: few; d_gene: TRBD1; CDR3nt: TGTGCCAGCAGCCCCGGGACAGGGGGTCGGGGGCAGTACTTC; CDR3aa: CASSPGTGGRGQYF
j_gene: TRBJ2-3; v_gene: TRBV27; abundance: -; d_gene: TRBD2; CDR3nt: TGTGCCAGCAGTAGAATGCCGGGACTAGCGGGAGCAGCTGGCACAGATACGCAGTATTTT; CDR3aa: CASSRMPGLAGAAGTDTQYF
j_gene: TRBJ1-1; v_gene: TRBV19; abundance: few; d_gene: -; CDR3nt: TGTGCCACCCTAACGAGGGCACCGAACACTGAAGCTTTCTTT; CDR3aa: CATLTRAPNTEAFF
j_gene: TRBJ2-5; v_gene: TRBV7-2; abundance: -; d_gene: -; CDR3nt: TGTGCCAGCAGCCCACGAAGGGAACGAGGGACCCAGTACTTC; CDR3aa: CASSPRRERGTQYF
j_gene: TRBJ2-5; v_gene: TRBV19; abundance: -; d_gene: -; CDR3nt: TGTGCCAGTAGTAAGACCTATGGGCCGAGACAAGAGACCCAGTACTTC; CDR3aa: CASSKTYGPRQETQYF
j_gene: TRBJ1-2; v_gene: TRBV7-3; abundance: -; d_gene: -; CDR3nt: TGTGCCAGCAGCTTTGGGGACACCACTAACTATGGCTACACCTTC; CDR3aa: CASSFGDTTNYGYTF
j_gene: TRBJ2-7; v_gene: TRBV6-5; abundance: once; d_gene: TRBD2; CDR3nt: TGTGCCAGCACCTACCTCCTAGCGGGGGAGCAGTACTTC; CDR3aa: CASTYLLAGEQYF
j_gene: TRBJ1-2; v_gene: TRBV6-5; abundance: -; d_gene: TRBD1; CDR3nt: TGTGCCAGCAGTTACGGGGACAGGAACTATGGCTACACCTTC; CDR3aa: CASSYGDRNYGYTF
j_gene: TRBJ1-2; v_gene: TRBV7-8; abundance: -; d_gene: TRBD1; CDR3nt: TGTGCCAGCAGCTTAGGTAGCAGGGGGCAAACTTATGGCTACACCTTC; CDR3aa: CASSLGSRGQTYGYTF
j_gene: TRBJ2-1; v_gene: TRBV7-8; abundance: -; d_gene: TRBD2; CDR3nt: TGTGCCAGCAGCCATTCCGGACTAGCGGGAGTCTCGGCAAGAAACAATGAGCAGTTCTTC; CDR3aa: CASSHSGLAGVSARNNEQFF
j_gene: TRBJ1-2; v_gene: TRBV29-1; abundance: once; d_gene: -; CDR3nt: TGCAGCGCCGCGAGCGGAAGCGGTAACTATGGCTACACCTTC; CDR3aa: CSAASGSGNYGYTF
j_gene: TRBJ1-2; v_gene: TRBV18; abundance: -; d_gene: TRBD1; CDR3nt: TGTGCCAGCTCACCAGGGACAGTTAACTATGGCTACACCTTC; CDR3aa: CASSPGTVNYGYTF
j_gene: TRBJ2-5; v_gene: TRBV27; abundance: -; d_gene: -; CDR3nt: TGTGCCAGCAGTTTTTTCGGAAAGACCCAGTACTTC; CDR3aa: CASSFFGKTQYF
j_gene: TRBJ2-3; v_gene: TRBV4-3; abundance: -; d_gene: -; CDR3nt: TGCGCCAGCAGCCAAGACGGGCGGGCCACAGATACGCAGTATTTT; CDR3aa: CASSQDGRATDTQYF
j_gene: TRBJ2-7; v_gene: TRBV30; abundance: -; d_gene: TRBD2; CDR3nt: TGTGCCTGGAGTGGTGGGGCTAGCGGGAGTCAGTACGAGCAGTACTTC; CDR3aa: CAWSGGASGSQYEQYF
j_gene: TRBJ2-1; v_gene: TRBV18; abundance: -; d_gene: TRBD2; CDR3nt: TGTGCCAGCTCACAGGGAGCGGGAGGGCCCCTTCGAAATGAGCAGTTCTTC; CDR3aa: CASSQGAGGPLRNEQFF
j_gene: TRBJ2-3; v_gene: TRBV4-1; abundance: -; d_gene: TRBD2; CDR3nt: TGCGCCAGCAGCCAAGCTAGGCTAGCGGGAGGCCCACCATATACGCAGTATTTT; CDR3aa: CASSQARLAGGPPYTQYF
j_gene: TRBJ1-1; v_gene: TRBV2; abundance: -; d_gene: -; CDR3nt: TGTGCCACCTCGTTACGAACCGGAACTGAAGCTTTCTTT; CDR3aa: CATSLRTGTEAFF
j_gene: TRBJ2-7; v_gene: TRBV10-2; abundance: -; d_gene: -; CDR3nt: TGCGCCAGCAGTTGGGTGGGGGCCCAGCAGTACTTC; CDR3aa: CASSWVGAQQYF
j_gene: TRBJ1-5; v_gene: TRBV5-1; abundance: few; d_gene: -; CDR3nt: TGCGCCAGAGAACCCAGGGAGAACCAGCCCCAGCATTTT; CDR3aa: CAREPRENQPQHF
j_gene: TRBJ2-7; v_gene: TRBV5-1; abundance: -; d_gene: TRBD1; CDR3nt: TGCGCCAGCAGCCTTGGAGGCGGGACAGGGGTGGGGGAGCAGTACTTC; CDR3aa: CASSLGGGTGVGEQYF
j_gene: TRBJ2-3; v_gene: TRBV6-5; abundance: -; d_gene: -; CDR3nt: TGTGCCAGCAGAATTTGGACAGCCACAGATACGCAGTATTTT; CDR3aa: CASRIWTATDTQYF
j_gene: TRBJ2-3; v_gene: TRBV19; abundance: -; d_gene: -; CDR3nt: TGTGCCAGTAGTCTCTCCTTTCTCGATACGCAGTATTTT; CDR3aa: CASSLSFLDTQYF
j_gene: TRBJ1-2; v_gene: TRBV11-3; abundance: -; d_gene: TRBD1; CDR3nt: TGTGCCAGCAGCGCGGGACAGGGGAAAGGGGACTATGGCTACACCTTC; CDR3aa: CASSAGQGKGDYGYTF
j_gene: TRBJ1-5; v_gene: TRBV7-9; abundance: -; d_gene: -; CDR3nt: TGTGCCAGCAGCTTAGGAGAGGGACAGCCCCAGCATTTT; CDR3aa: CASSLGEGQPQHF
j_gene: TRBJ1-1; v_gene: TRBV6-5; abundance: -; d_gene: -; CDR3nt: TGTGCCAGCAGCGGAGACACTGAAGCTTTCTTT; CDR3aa: CASSGDTEAFF
j_gene: TRBJ2-1; v_gene: TRBV7-2; abundance: -; d_gene: -; CDR3nt: TGTGCCAGCAGCTTATTAGGGGGGCGAGACAATGAGCAGTTCTTC; CDR3aa: CASSLLGGRDNEQFF